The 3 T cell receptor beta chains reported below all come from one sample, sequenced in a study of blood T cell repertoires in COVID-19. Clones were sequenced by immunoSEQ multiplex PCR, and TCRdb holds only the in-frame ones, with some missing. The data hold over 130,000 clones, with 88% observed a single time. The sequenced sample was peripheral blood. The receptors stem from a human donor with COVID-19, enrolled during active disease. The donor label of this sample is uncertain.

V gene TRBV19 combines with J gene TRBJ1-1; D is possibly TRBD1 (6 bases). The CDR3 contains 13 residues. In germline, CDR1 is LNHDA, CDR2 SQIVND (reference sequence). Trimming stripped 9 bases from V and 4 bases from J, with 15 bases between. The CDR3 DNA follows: TGTGCCAGCCAACCCAACAGGGCCACTGAAGCTTTCTTT. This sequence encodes CASQPNRATEAFF.

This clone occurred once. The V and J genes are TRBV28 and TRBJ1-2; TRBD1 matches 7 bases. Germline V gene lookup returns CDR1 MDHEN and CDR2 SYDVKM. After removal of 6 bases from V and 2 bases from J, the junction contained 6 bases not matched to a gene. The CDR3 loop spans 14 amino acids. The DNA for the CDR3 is TGTGCCAGCAGCTCGCCAGGGGGGAACTATGGCTACACCTTC. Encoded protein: CASSSPGGNYGYTF.

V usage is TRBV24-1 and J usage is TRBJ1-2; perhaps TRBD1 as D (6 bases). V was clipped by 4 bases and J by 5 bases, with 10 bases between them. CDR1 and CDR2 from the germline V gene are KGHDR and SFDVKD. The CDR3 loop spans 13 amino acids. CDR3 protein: CATSEGAWYGYTF. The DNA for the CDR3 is TGTGCCACCAGTGAGGGGGCTTGGTATGGCTACACCTTC.